This TCR beta chain was identified during a study of shared clonotypes between healthy human individuals. General observations from the study: Blood alone was sampled, and tissue repertoires likely differ.

The assay was immunoSEQ multiplex PCR, and TCRdb's table has in-frame clones only and misses some. The repertoire holds over a million clones, approximately 80% seen once, with more than 0.5% in the top ten. The CDR3 sequence is 11 residues long. Germline V gives CDR1 MDHEN, CDR2 SYDVKM. The V gene lost 8 bases and the J gene lost 9 bases, with 14 bases spanning the gap. Both subsets, CD45RA+ naive and CD45RA-negative memory, were split from the CD4+ cells. Comments on this clone: The antigen is not known.

This chain uses TRBV28 with TRBJ2-7; a weak D match, TRBD2 (5 bases). Sequencing used memory CD4+ T cells from PBMCs. This sample's subset: CD45RA-negative fraction. The clonotype originates from a man younger than 30 in good health. Some clones in this sample may be carry-over from other donors' samples. As DNA, the CDR3 is TGTGCCAGCTCGAACGACCGGGGGCAGTACTTC. This encodes CASSNDRGQYF.